Shown below are 21 T cell receptor beta chains from a single sample sequenced in a study of blood T cell repertoires in COVID-19 (TCRdb year 2020). The method behind the library was the immunoSEQ multiplex PCR assay. The clones in this table, taken by TCRdb from immuneACCESS, are in-frame only. Not every clone is retained; where verified, under half of the shortfall comes from an unresolved V gene, and the cause of the rest is unknown. In this sample the table shows 150,000 to 200,000 clones, 81% of which occur a single time. Clones ranked in the top ten supply approximately 12% of the sample. The sequencing sample was made of peripheral blood. Receptor source: a woman aged 80 or older with COVID-19, enrolled during active disease.

This clone was counted between two and nine times. J is TRBJ1-1 and V is TRBV27; no firm D call. V was shortened by 11 bases and J by 3 bases, with 13 bases between the two germline ends. The CDR3 runs to 12 residues. Germline V gene lookup returns CDR1 MNHEY and CDR2 SMNVEV (reference sequence). The CDR3 DNA is TGTGCCGCCGGAGGTCGGTACACTGAAGCTTTCTTT. This encodes CAAGGRYTEAFF.

The chain employs TRBV3-1 (or the pseudogene TRBV3-2) and TRBJ1-2; the match to TRBD1 covers 7 bases. V was clipped by 2 bases and J by 0 bases; unmatched bases: 6. This CDR3 has 16 amino acids. The V gene's germline CDR1 is LGHDT and CDR2 YNNKEL (reference sequence). CDR3 nucleotide sequence: TGTGCCAGCAGCCAACAGAACAGGGGTTCTAACTATGGCTACACCTTC. Protein product: CASSQQNRGSNYGYTF.

J is TRBJ2-1 and V is TRBV27, with 10 bases fitting TRBD2. After removal of 8 bases from V and 9 bases from J, the junction contained 10 bases not matched to a gene. Germline assignment: CDR1 MNHEY and CDR2 SMNVEV (reference sequence). There are 14 residues in the CDR3. In nucleotides, the CDR3 is TGTGCCAGCGGAAGACCGGGACTAGCGCTTGAGCAGTTCTTC. Protein product: CASGRPGLALEQFF.

The chain has TRBV2 and TRBJ1-4; 9 bases are shared with TRBD1. Trimming took 6 bases from V and 7 from J; bases not matched to a gene: 12. The CDR3 covers 16 residues. CDR1 is SNHLY and CDR2 is FYNNEI in the germline V gene. The CDR3 spells CASRQTGTGKVEKLFF. The CDR3 DNA sequence: TGTGCCAGCAGACAGACCGGGACAGGGAAAGTTGAAAAACTGTTTTTT.

J is TRBJ1-3 and V is TRBV6-5; D unclear. This CDR3 contains 15 residues. The V gene's germline CDR1 is MNHEY and CDR2 SVGAGI. V shed 0 bases and J shed 3 bases, with 9 bases lying between them. The CDR3 DNA follows: TGTGCCAGCAGTTACTCGGAGTTCTTTGGAAACACCATATATTTT. It encodes CASSYSEFFGNTIYF.

The chain is built from TRBV27 and TRBJ1-1; D possibly corresponds to TRBD1 (5 bases). CDR3 length: 14 amino acids. V lost 0 bases and J 1 base, leaving 6 bases between the germline ends. CDR1 and CDR2 (germline): MNHEY, SMNVEV (reference sequence). CDR3 in DNA: TGTGCCAGCAGTTTATCCGGACAGAACACTGAAGCTTTCTTT. It translates to CASSLSGQNTEAFF.

This rearrangement joins TRBV7-2 to TRBJ2-2; TRBD2 agrees at 9 bases. The CDR3 loop spans 16 amino acids. The V gene end was trimmed by 4 bases and the J gene end by 1 base; junction bases not matched to a gene: 4. Germline CDR1 reads SGHTA; CDR2 reads FQGNSA. The CDR3 bases are TGTGCCAGCAGCTCTGGACTAGCGAGGAACACCGGGGAGCTGTTTTTT. Translation gives CASSSGLARNTGELFF.

The V call is TRBV4-3, the J call TRBJ1-6; D gene unclear. V dropped 1 base and J dropped 2 bases, with 12 bases sitting between them. The CDR3 spans 17 residues. Germline CDR1 and CDR2: LGHNA and YSLEER. The CDR3 loop is CASSQASEGTYNSPLHF. In DNA, the CDR3 is TGCGCCAGCAGCCAAGCTAGCGAAGGGACCTATAATTCACCCCTCCACTTT.

The CDR3 nucleotides are TGTGCCAGCAGCCCCGCGGGCAGTAACTATGGCTACACCTTC. Its protein is CASSPAGSNYGYTF. This sequence joins TRBV9 and TRBJ1-2, with unresolved D. The CDR3 has 14 amino acids. Trimming shortened V by 4 bases and J by 1 base, and 11 bases separated the two germline ends. The germline gives CDR1 SGDLS, CDR2 YYNGEE.

The rearrangement joins TRBV6-2 or TRBV6-3 to TRBJ1-6; D gene uncertain. V gave up 6 bases and J gave up 9 bases, with 18 bases separating them. This CDR3 has 15 amino acids. Germline-derived CDR1 and CDR2 are MNHEY and SVGEGT. The CDR3 region is CASSPQRGVGSPLHF. Written as DNA, the CDR3 is TGTGCCAGCAGCCCCCAGCGGGGTGTGGGTTCACCCCTCCACTTT.

The chain employs TRBV6-5 and TRBJ2-2, with D perhaps matching TRBD2 (6 bases). Germline V lookup: CDR1 MNHEY, CDR2 SVGAGI. The CDR3 loop spans 14 amino acids. Trimming pared 4 bases from V and 7 bases from J, leaving 13 bases between. CDR3 residues: CASSSLMTSGELFF. CDR3 DNA sequence: TGTGCCAGCAGTTCCCTCATGACTAGCGGGGAGCTGTTTTTT.

The chain recombines TRBV24-1 with TRBJ2-7; TRBD1 matches at 9 bases. V shed 7 bases and J 3 bases; nucleotides not matched to a gene: 9. CDR1 and CDR2 (germline): KGHDR, SFDVKD. This CDR3 comprises 15 residues. The CDR3 spells CATRAGTGTYYEQYF. The CDR3 region has the DNA TGTGCCACCAGGGCCGGGACAGGGACCTACTACGAGCAGTACTTC.

The chain combines TRBV4-3 with TRBJ2-4, with 7 bases lining up with TRBD2. Losses at the gene ends were 2 bases for V and 7 bases for J; bases not matched to a gene: 11. The CDR3 sequence is 16 residues long. Germline V gene lookup returns CDR1 LGHNA and CDR2 YSLEER. In nucleotides, the CDR3 is TGCGCCAGCAGCCAATCCTTAGGAGGACTAGACAACATTCAGTACTTC. This sequence encodes CASSQSLGGLDNIQYF.

This clone appeared a few times. This chain connects TRBV28 to TRBJ2-7; no clear D. The CDR3 loop spans 13 amino acids. Germline V gene lookup returns CDR1 MDHEN and CDR2 SYDVKM. V lost 4 bases, J lost 3 bases, and 10 bases lay in between. The CDR3 nucleotides are TGTGCCAGCAGTTCCACTCCCCTCTACGAGCAGTACTTC. This encodes CASSSTPLYEQYF.

CDR3: CASSVQSYNEQFF. CDR3 bases: TGTGCCAGCAGCGTCCAATCCTACAATGAGCAGTTCTTC. The chain is built from TRBV3-1 (or the pseudogene TRBV3-2) and TRBJ2-1; D unclear. Germline V gene data show CDR1 as LGHDT and CDR2 as YNNKEL (reference sequence). This CDR3 contains 13 residues. V lost 5 bases and J lost 1, with 6 bases in between.

This chain links TRBV14 with TRBJ1-4; possible D gene TRBD1, 6 bases. V was shortened by 0 bases and J by 11 bases, with 22 bases between the two germline ends. Germline-derived CDR1 and CDR2 are SGHDN and FVKESK. The CDR3 is made up of 17 amino acids. This CDR3 is CASSQEIIDPKRGKLFF. The DNA of the CDR3 is TGTGCCAGCAGCCAAGAAATTATCGACCCGAAAAGGGGGAAACTGTTTTTT.

V usage is TRBV10-3 and J usage is TRBJ1-2, with 9 bases lining up with TRBD1. The germline CDR1 and CDR2 sequences are ENHRY and SYGVKD. V shed 1 base and J 7 bases; nucleotides not matched to a gene: 7. The CDR3 runs to 15 residues. CDR3 nucleotide sequence: TGTGCCATCAGTGAGTTGGGACAGGGAGAGGTTGGCTACACCTTC. Encoded protein: CAISELGQGEVGYTF.

Only a few counts were recorded for this clone. V and J are TRBV7-2 and TRBJ1-6, with D possibly matching TRBD1 (5 bases). The CDR3 is 15 residues long. The germline gives CDR1 SGHTA, CDR2 FQGNSA. With 1 base removed from V and 9 bases from J, the gap between germline ends came to 13 bases. The CDR3 DNA sequence: TGTGCCAGCAGCTTAGACAGGTTCTTGGCTTCACCCCTCCACTTT. This codes for CASSLDRFLASPLHF.

V and J are TRBV7-8 and TRBJ1-2; a weak D match, TRBD1 (5 bases). Germline-derived CDR1 and CDR2 are SGHVS and FQNEAQ. V was pared by 7 bases and J by 4 bases, with 16 bases between. This CDR3 has 14 residues. CDR3 amino acids: CASTKNRLLYGYTF. CDR3 DNA: TGTGCCAGCACCAAGAACAGGCTCCTCTATGGCTACACCTTC.

The chain carries TRBV19 and TRBJ1-2; TRBD1 aligns across 7 bases. The CDR3 has 12 amino acids. Germline V gives CDR1 LNHDA, CDR2 SQIVND (reference sequence). With 5 bases clipped from V and 5 bases from J, the junction kept 2 bases outside the gene matches. The DNA for the CDR3 is TGTGCCAGTAGTCTGACAGGGTATGGCTACACCTTC. Its protein product is CASSLTGYGYTF.

The genes are TRBV18 and TRBJ2-7; 8 bases line up with TRBD2. Germline loops: CDR1 KGHSH, CDR2 LQKENI. This CDR3 comprises 16 residues. After removal of 2 bases from V and 0 bases from J, the junction contained 6 bases not matched to a gene. CDR3 sequence: CASSPDRGGSSYEQYF. The CDR3 coding sequence is TGTGCCAGCTCACCAGATCGGGGGGGTAGCTCCTACGAGCAGTACTTC.